The next 9 T cell receptor beta chains were all read from a single sample in a study of shared clonotypes between healthy human individuals. TCRdb keeps only in-frame clones here, not all; method: immunoSEQ multiplex PCR. The sample has 800,000 to 1,200,000 clones; 78% are singletons. Sequenced sample: memory CD4+ T cells from PBMCs. Subset here: CD45RA-negative fraction. The source of these receptors is a man between 18 and 35 years old in good health. Some clones in this sample may be carry-over from other donors' samples.

The V gene is TRBV9, the J gene TRBJ2-7; D not certain. Trimming removed 4 bases from V and 5 bases from J, with 13 bases in between. CDR1 is SGDLS, CDR2 YYNGEE, per germline. CDR3 length: 13 residues. The CDR3 sequence: CASSPQSTNEQYF. In nucleotides, the CDR3 is TGTGCCAGCAGCCCCCAGAGTACCAACGAGCAGTACTTC. Filled out from reference TRBV9 and TRBJ2-7, the complete variable domain reads DSGVTQTPKHLITATGQRVTLRCSPRSGDLSVYWYQQSLDQGLQFLIQYYNGEERAKGNILERFSAQQFPDLHSELNLSSLELGDSALYFCASSPQSTNEQYFGPGTRLTVT.

CDR3 region: CAWSVRSPDTKRQPQHF. The CDR3 nucleotides are TGTGCCTGGAGTGTACGGAGTCCCGACACAAAGCGTCAGCCCCAGCATTTT. The genes are TRBV30 and TRBJ1-5; D remains unclear. The CDR3 is 17 amino acids. V was trimmed by 0 bases and J by 6 bases, leaving 21 bases between them. Germline V CDR1 and CDR2: GTSNPN, SVGIG (reference sequence).

The V and J genes are TRBV5-6 and TRBJ1-2; D is unresolved. The CDR3 covers 15 residues. V was clipped by 2 bases and J by 3 bases, with 14 bases between them. Germline CDR1 reads SGHDT; CDR2 reads YYEEEE. The CDR3 DNA reads TGTGCCAGCAGCTTATACGGTGTCTCGGACTATGGCTACACCTTC. Translation gives CASSLYGVSDYGYTF.

The chain combines TRBV28 with TRBJ2-2; maybe TRBD2 (6 bases). Trimming left V 5 bases short and J 5 bases short, with 12 bases between. The CDR3 contains 14 residues. CDR1 is MDHEN and CDR2 is SYDVKM in the germline V gene. CDR3 in DNA: TGTGCCAGCAGTGTTGGTGCGGGGACCGGGGAGCTGTTTTTT. Translating gives CASSVGAGTGELFF.

This chain joins TRBV6-1 and TRBJ2-5, with a weak D call TRBD2 (6 bases). Germline V gene lookup returns CDR1 MNHNS and CDR2 SASEGT. Trimming pared 6 bases from V and 5 bases from J, leaving 13 bases between. The CDR3 is 13 amino acids. CDR3 DNA sequence: TGTGCCAGCAGCCGTAGCGGTAAGGAGACCCAGTACTTC. Protein: CASSRSGKETQYF.

The J gene is TRBJ2-2, the V gene TRBV4-2, with D perhaps matching TRBD1 (6 bases). The germline gives CDR1 LGHNA, CDR2 YNFKEQ. The CDR3 spans 14 residues. Deletions cut 4 bases from V and 2 bases from J, with 8 bases between. The CDR3 DNA sequence: TGTGCCAGCAGCCCGGACAGTAACACCGGGGAGCTGTTTTTT. This translates into CASSPDSNTGELFF.

V and J are TRBV11-2 and TRBJ2-4, with 7 bases lining up with TRBD1. J gave up 2 bases and V 2 bases, and 12 bases lay outside the gene matches. The germline gives CDR1 SGHAT, CDR2 FQNNGV. The CDR3 spans 18 residues. The CDR3 loop is CASSLIQGPSPTKNIQYF. DNA of the CDR3: TGTGCCAGCAGCTTAATACAGGGGCCAAGCCCGACCAAAAACATTCAGTACTTC.

This clone occurred a few times. The CDR3 region has the DNA TGCAGTGTAGACAGGGGCTATGGCTACACCTTC. Protein: CSVDRGYGYTF. The chain combines TRBV20-1 with TRBJ1-2, with TRBD1 matching 8 bases. V shed 7 bases and J 4 bases; nucleotides not matched to a gene: 2. Per germline, CDR1 DFQATT and CDR2 SNEGSKA (reference sequence). This CDR3 spans 11 amino acids.

Remarks on this clone: Mismatch with germline at one junction end may stem from a read error. CDR3 in amino acids: CASSSPRDTGHF. The CDR3 DNA follows: TGTGCCAGCAGCTCACCGCGGGACACCGGTCACTTC. V gene TRBV5-4 combines with J gene TRBJ1-2, with D possibly TRBD1 on 6 matching bases. Germline loops: CDR1 SGHNT, CDR2 YYREEE (reference sequence). This CDR3 is 12 amino acids long.